The clone carrying this T cell receptor (beta chain) was detected only a few times. Using a J-beta primer mix together with a sample-barcoded 5' primer, a second PCR was run for roughly 7 to 11 cycles. TCRdb re-analysed the 5' RACE reads in MiXCR, keeping a single row per CDR3 protein. The table has 850,000 to 1,300,000 distinct CDR3 sequences, more than 35% seen once. The data derive from a study of blood T cells in healthy people across ages. Specimen: blood. The clonotype comes from an older woman in good health.

This chain's CDR3 is CANGRHYEQYF. In DNA, the CDR3 is TGTGCCAACGGACGGCACTACGAGCAGTACTTC. The V and J genes are TRBV12-3 or TRBV12-4 and TRBJ2-7; no clear D. Trimming left V 10 bases short and J 3 bases short, with 10 bases between. This CDR3 is 11 amino acids long.